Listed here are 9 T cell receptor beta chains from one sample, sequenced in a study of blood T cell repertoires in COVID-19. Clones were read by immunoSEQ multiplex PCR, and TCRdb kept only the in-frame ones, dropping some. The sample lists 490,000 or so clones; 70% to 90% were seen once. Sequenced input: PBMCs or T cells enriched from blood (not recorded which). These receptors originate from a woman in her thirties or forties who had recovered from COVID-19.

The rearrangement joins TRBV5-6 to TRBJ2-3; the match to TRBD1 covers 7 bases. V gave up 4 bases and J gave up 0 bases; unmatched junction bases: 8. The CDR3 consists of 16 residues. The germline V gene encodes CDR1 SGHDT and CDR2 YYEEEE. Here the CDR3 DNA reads TGTGCCAGCAGCCCGACGGGACAGCCGAGCACAGATACGCAGTATTTT. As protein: CASSPTGQPSTDTQYF.

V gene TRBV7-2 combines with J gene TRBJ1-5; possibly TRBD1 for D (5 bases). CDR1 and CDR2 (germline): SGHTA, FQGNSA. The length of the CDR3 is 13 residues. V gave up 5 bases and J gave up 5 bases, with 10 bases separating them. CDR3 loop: CASSQDTDQPQHF. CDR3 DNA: TGTGCCAGCAGCCAGGACACAGATCAGCCCCAGCATTTT.

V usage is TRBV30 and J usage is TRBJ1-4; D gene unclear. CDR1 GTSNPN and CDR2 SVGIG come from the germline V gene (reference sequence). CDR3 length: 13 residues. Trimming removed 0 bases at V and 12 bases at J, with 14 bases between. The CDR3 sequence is CAWSVMGPGELFF. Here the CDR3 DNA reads TGTGCCTGGAGTGTAATGGGTCCCGGAGAACTGTTTTTT.

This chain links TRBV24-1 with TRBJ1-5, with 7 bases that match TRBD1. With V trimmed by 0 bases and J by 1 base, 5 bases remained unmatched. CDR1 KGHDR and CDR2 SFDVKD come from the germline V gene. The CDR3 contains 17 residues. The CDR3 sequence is CATSDLGTVPSNQPQHF. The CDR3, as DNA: TGTGCCACCAGTGATTTGGGGACAGTTCCAAGCAATCAGCCCCAGCATTTT.

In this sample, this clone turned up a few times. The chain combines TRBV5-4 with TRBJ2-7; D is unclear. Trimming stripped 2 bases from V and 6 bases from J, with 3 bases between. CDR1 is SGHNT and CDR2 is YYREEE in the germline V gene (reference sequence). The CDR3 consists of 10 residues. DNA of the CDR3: TGTGCCAGCAGCTTCTCCGAGCAGTACTTC. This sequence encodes CASSFSEQYF.

Here the CDR3 reads CASSHYLGGSETQYF. CDR3 nucleotides: TGTGCCAGCAGCCACTACCTCGGCGGGAGCGAGACCCAGTACTTC. This chain connects TRBV7-9 to TRBJ2-5; 7 nucleotides line up with TRBD2. V lost 5 bases and J lost 5; bases outside the gene matches: 11. Germline assignment: CDR1 SEHNR and CDR2 FQNEAQ (reference sequence). This CDR3 is built from 15 residues.

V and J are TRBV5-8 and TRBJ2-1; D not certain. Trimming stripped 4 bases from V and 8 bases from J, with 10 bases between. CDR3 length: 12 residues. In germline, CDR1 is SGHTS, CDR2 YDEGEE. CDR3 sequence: CASSPVGDEQFF. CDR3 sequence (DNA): TGTGCCAGCAGCCCCGTTGGAGATGAGCAGTTCTTC.

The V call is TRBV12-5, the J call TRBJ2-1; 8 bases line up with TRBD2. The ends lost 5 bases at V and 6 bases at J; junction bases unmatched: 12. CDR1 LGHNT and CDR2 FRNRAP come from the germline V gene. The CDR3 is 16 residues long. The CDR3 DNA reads TGTGCTAGTGGTGAGCCCAGCGGGAGTTTACGCAATGAGCAGTTCTTC. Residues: CASGEPSGSLRNEQFF.

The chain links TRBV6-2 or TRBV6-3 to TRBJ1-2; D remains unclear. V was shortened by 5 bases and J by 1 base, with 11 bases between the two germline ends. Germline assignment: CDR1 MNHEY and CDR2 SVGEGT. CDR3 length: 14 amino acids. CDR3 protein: CASSHTQNNYGYTF. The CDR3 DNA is TGTGCCAGCAGTCATACACAGAATAACTATGGCTACACCTTC.